The TCR beta chain under discussion was sequenced for a study of cytomegalovirus exposure and HLA in healthy donors. At the level of the study: There were a few hundred genotyped donors. Of these, 81% fell in the genetic ancestry cluster associated with self-reported Caucasian donors. Study-level points and caveats: Analyzed later, association rates of TCRs varied across HLA loci, with DRB1 most and HLA-C fewest. Most subjects' HLA-A and HLA-B alleles were reportedly predicted from TCR beta sequences. A later analysis reportedly found that, within productive TCRs, an Asian-associated ancestry cluster had fewer N-insertions than the mean observed across the approximately 660 donors.

On this clone: Its target is unknown.

The CDR3 consists of 13 residues. V was shortened by 0 bases and J by 5 bases, with 6 bases between the two germline ends. Germline V lookup: CDR1 SGHRS, CDR2 YFSETQ. With 60 Vbeta and 13 Jbeta primers, the PCR was carried out. The repertoire was sequenced with immunoSEQ multiplex PCR; TCRdb's copy has only in-frame clones and lacks some. The sample has about 40,000 clones; 60% to 75% are singletons. Sequences were obtained from PBMCs. This clonotype was obtained from a man aged 40-49 years in good health and CMV-seronegative. The chain is built from TRBV5-1 and TRBJ1-5; no definite D call. DNA of the CDR3: TGCGCCAGCAGCTTGGGCGGGGATCAGCCCCAGCATTTT. Its translation: CASSLGGDQPQHF.